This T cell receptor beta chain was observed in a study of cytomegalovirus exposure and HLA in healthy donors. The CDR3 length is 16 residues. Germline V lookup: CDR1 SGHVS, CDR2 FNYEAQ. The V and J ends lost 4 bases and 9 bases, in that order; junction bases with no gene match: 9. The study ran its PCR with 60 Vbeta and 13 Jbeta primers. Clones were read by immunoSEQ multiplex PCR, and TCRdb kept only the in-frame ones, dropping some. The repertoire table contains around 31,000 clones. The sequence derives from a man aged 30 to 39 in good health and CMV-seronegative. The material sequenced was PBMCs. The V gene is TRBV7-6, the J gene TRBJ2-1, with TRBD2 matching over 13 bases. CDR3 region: CASSSITSGGASEQFF. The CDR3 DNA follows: TGTGCCAGCAGCTCTATAACTAGCGGGGGGGCGTCTGAGCAGTTCTTC.